This T cell receptor beta chain was obtained from a study of blood T cell repertoires in COVID-19. Looking at the study overall: COVID-19 samples from acute and convalescent phases originated in the United States, Italy and Spain. PBMCs, B-cell-depleted T cells, or T cells provided the cDNA or gDNA that made up the material.

Unmatched junction bases numbered 2, after V lost 0 bases and J lost 6 bases. Germline values: CDR1 SGHNT, CDR2 YENEEA. The CDR3 covers 13 residues. Original handling: Amplified reference gene primers provided the basis for estimating nucleated cell counts. The data were produced by immunoSEQ multiplex PCR, yet TCRdb's version contains in-frame clones alone and is incomplete. V, J and clone size derive from that table, while D and trimming were established from the DNA sequence. The sample lists about 120,000 clones, 85% to 90% occurring once. The chain uses TRBV11-3 and TRBJ2-7; 7 bases are a match to TRBD1. This TCR was recovered from a woman in her forties or fifties with acute or convalescent COVID-19. Sequences were obtained from peripheral blood. The CDR3, as DNA: TGTGCCAGCAGCTTAGAACAGGGGTCCGAGCAGTACTTC. Amino acid sequence: CASSLEQGSEQYF.